This T cell receptor beta chain was sequenced in a study of T cell responses to AZD1222 COVID-19 vaccine. On this clone: Its antigen is unidentified.

Study-wide findings and caveats: Repertoires were obtained solely post-peak T cell response.

Produced via immunoSEQ multiplex PCR; TCRdb's table is partial and in-frame only. The table shows approximately 89,000 clones, with 90% occurring only once. The CDR3 is made up of 12 amino acids. The V gene lost 3 bases and the J gene lost 9 bases, with 8 bases spanning the gap. The chain links TRBV12-3 or TRBV12-4 to TRBJ1-4; D ambiguous. The sequence came from an adult who received the AZD1222 COVID-19 vaccine. The starting material was peripheral blood, obtained 28 days after the second AZD1222 dose. The DNA for the CDR3 is TGTGCCAGCAGTTTCCTTGGGAAAAAACTGTTTTTT. Translation: CASSFLGKKLFF.